This TCR beta chain was documented in a study of blood T cells in healthy people across ages. No fewer than 6 million PBMCs went into each sample. The V gene end was trimmed by 6 bases and the J gene end by 4 bases; junction bases not matched to a gene: 14. Per the germline V gene, CDR1 is MDHEN and CDR2 is SYDVKM. CDR3 length: 17 residues. The use of a sample-barcoded 5' primer and a J-beta primer mix characterized a second PCR of roughly 6 to 11 cycles. TCRdb reanalysed the 5' RACE reads using MiXCR and keeps one entry per CDR3 protein. The sample has approximately 790,000 distinct CDR3 sequences; under 80% are singletons.

The receptor's source is a young man in good health. The specimen sequenced was blood. This chain uses TRBV28 with TRBJ2-1, with TRBD2 matching over 8 bases. This CDR3 is CASSSGTSGGPYNEQFF. CDR3 DNA: TGTGCCAGCAGCTCGGGGACGAGCGGGGGCCCTTACAATGAGCAGTTCTTC. Full variable domain (outside the CDR3, taken from reference TRBV28 and TRBJ2-1): DVKVTQSSRYLVKRTGEKVFLECVQDMDHENMFWYRQDPGLGLRLIYFSYDVKMKEKGDIPEGYSVSREKKERFSLILESASTNQTSMYLCASSSGTSGGPYNEQFFGPGTRLTVL.